This T cell receptor (beta chain) was captured in a study of blood T cell repertoires in COVID-19. Turning to the study itself: COVID-19 samples, acute and convalescent, were from the United States, Italy and Spain. PBMCs, B-cell-depleted T cells, or T cells were the source of the cDNA or gDNA that made up the material.

V was trimmed by 3 bases and J by 2 bases, leaving 10 bases between them. This CDR3 is built from 14 residues. The germline V gene has CDR1 SGDLS and CDR2 YYNGEE. In the source study's methods: Amplifying reference gene primers gave estimates of nucleated cell counts. Produced via immunoSEQ multiplex PCR; TCRdb's table is partial and in-frame only. V, J and clone size are taken as reported in that table, and D and trimming were inferred from the DNA itself. The top ten hold approximately 10% of the sample, which has approximately 150,000 clones, 81% seen once. The sequence was collected from a man aged 60-69 years with active or convalescent COVID-19. Sequencing used peripheral blood. The chain carries TRBV9 and TRBJ2-3, with D uncertain. The CDR3, as DNA: TGTGCCAGCAGCGCGAGACTTCTCACAGATACGCAGTATTTT. This gives the protein CASSARLLTDTQYF.